Shown below are 5 T cell receptor beta chains from a single sample sequenced in a study of T cell responses to AZD1222 COVID-19 vaccine. Assay: immunoSEQ multiplex PCR; the TCRdb copy retains only in-frame clones and omits some. The table includes some 130,000 clones, approximately 85% detected once. The material sequenced was peripheral blood, taken on day 0 of AZD1222 vaccination. The receptors originated from an adult in good health.

The J gene is TRBJ2-7, the V gene TRBV6-5; TRBD1 is a possible D gene (6 bases). Trimming removed 6 bases from V and 5 bases from J, with 17 bases in between. The CDR3 contains 14 residues. Germline V gives CDR1 MNHEY, CDR2 SVGAGI. CDR3 region: CASSPGTGYNEQYF. The CDR3 DNA reads TGTGCCAGCAGCCCCGGAACAGGGTACAACGAGCAGTACTTC.

This clone was seen a few times. The CDR3 spells CSVVQSYGYTF. CDR3 nucleotides: TGCAGCGTTGTACAGTCCTATGGCTACACCTTC. The chain links TRBV29-1 to TRBJ1-2, with D uncertain. The CDR3 sequence is 11 residues long. Trimming pared 4 bases from V and 4 bases from J, leaving 7 bases between. CDR1 SQVTM and CDR2 ANQGSEA come from the germline V gene. Using reference TRBV29-1 and TRBJ1-2 for the parts outside the CDR3, the full variable domain is SAVISQKPSRDICQRGTSLTIQCQVDSQVTMMFWYRQQPGQSLTLIATANQGSEATYESGFVIDKFPISRPNLTFSTLTVSNMSPEDSSIYLCSVVQSYGYTFGSGTRLTVV.

The rearrangement uses TRBV9 and TRBJ1-2; D ambiguous. Germline values: CDR1 SGDLS, CDR2 YYNGEE. Between the trimmed V and J ends, which lost 0 bases and 5 bases, there was a span of 8 bases. This CDR3 has 13 amino acids. CDR3 sequence reads: CASSVVNTYGYTF. The CDR3 nucleotides are TGTGCCAGCAGCGTAGTAAACACTTATGGCTACACCTTC.

This chain joins TRBV4-1 and TRBJ1-2; D is perhaps TRBD1 (6 bases). Germline V gene sequence: CDR1 MGHRA, CDR2 YSYEKL. The CDR3 has 14 amino acids. V was trimmed by 5 bases and J by 8 bases, leaving 18 bases between them. CDR3 coding DNA: TGCGCCAGCAGCAGATCCACAGGGTCTAGCGGCTACACCTTC. Protein product: CASSRSTGSSGYTF.

The chain links TRBV9 to TRBJ2-1; possible D gene TRBD2, 6 bases. The CDR3 totals 17 residues. V was trimmed by 4 bases and J by 0 bases, leaving 17 bases between them. CDR1 is SGDLS and CDR2 is YYNGEE in the germline V gene. Here the CDR3 DNA reads TGTGCCAGCAGCCTGACCCCTAGCGCCAGCTCCTACAATGAGCAGTTCTTC. Residues: CASSLTPSASSYNEQFF. Full variable domain (rest looked up from reference TRBV9 and TRBJ2-1): DSGVTQTPKHLITATGQRVTLRCSPRSGDLSVYWYQQSLDQGLQFLIQYYNGEERAKGNILERFSAQQFPDLHSELNLSSLELGDSALYFCASSLTPSASSYNEQFFGPGTRLTVL.